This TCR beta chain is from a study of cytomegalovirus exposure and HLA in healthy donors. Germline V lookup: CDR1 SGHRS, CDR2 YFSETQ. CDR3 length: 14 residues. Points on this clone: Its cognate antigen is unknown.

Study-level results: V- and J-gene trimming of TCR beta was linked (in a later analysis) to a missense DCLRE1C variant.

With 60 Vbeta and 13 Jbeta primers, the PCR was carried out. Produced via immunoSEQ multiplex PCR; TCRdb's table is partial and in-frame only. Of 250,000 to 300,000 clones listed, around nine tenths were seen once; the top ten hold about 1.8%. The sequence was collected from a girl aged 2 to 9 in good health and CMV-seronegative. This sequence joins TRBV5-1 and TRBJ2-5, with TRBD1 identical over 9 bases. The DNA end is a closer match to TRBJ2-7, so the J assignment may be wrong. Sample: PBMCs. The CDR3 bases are TGCGCCAGCAGCGGGGACAGGGTTCGGGACGAGCAGTACTTC. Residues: CASSGDRVRDEQYF.